One sample yielded the 11 T cell receptor beta chains listed below, sequenced in a study of cytotoxic CD8 clonotypes in ibrutinib-treated CLL. Generated by immunoSEQ multiplex PCR, the TCRdb table keeps only in-frame clones and is missing some. The sample has approximately 16,000 clones, around 61% seen once; the top ten hold more than 9.5%. Sequenced here: PBMCs, sampled before ibrutinib treatment. These receptors originate from a human donor with chronic lymphocytic leukemia.

V usage is TRBV11-2 and J usage is TRBJ2-4; 8 nucleotides line up with TRBD2. The CDR3 extends over 13 amino acids. Germline CDR1 is SGHAT and CDR2 is FQNNGV. The V and J ends lost 4 bases and 8 bases, in that order; junction bases with no gene match: 4. The CDR3 bases are TGTGCCAGCAGCTCCGCGGGGGGTTACATTCAGTACTTC. Translating it yields CASSSAGGYIQYF.

The rearrangement links TRBV6-1 to TRBJ2-5; 10 bases match TRBD1. The CDR3 is 16 amino acids. V gave up 2 bases and J gave up 5 bases; unmatched junction bases: 8. Germline assignment: CDR1 MNHNS and CDR2 SASEGT. DNA for the CDR3: TGTGCCAGCAGTGAACGACAGGGGGCTTTTTCGGAGACCCAGTACTTC. Residues: CASSERQGAFSETQYF.

This clone has just one count. V gene TRBV13 combines with J gene TRBJ1-2, with D hard to call. Trimming shortened V by 5 bases and J by 2 bases, and 12 bases separated the two germline ends. The CDR3 covers 14 residues. In germline, CDR1 is PRHDT, CDR2 FYEKMQ (reference sequence). CDR3 residues: CASSPTPRNYGYTF. The CDR3 bases are TGTGCCAGCAGCCCCACTCCAAGGAACTATGGCTACACCTTC.

This rearrangement joins TRBV5-8 to TRBJ2-2; no reliable D call. Trimming cost V 0 bases and J 7 bases, with 10 bases left between them. Germline V lookup: CDR1 SGHTS, CDR2 YDEGEE. The CDR3 has 14 amino acids. The CDR3 sequence is CASSLVGFHGELFF. The DNA for the CDR3 is TGTGCCAGCAGCTTGGTCGGGTTTCACGGGGAGCTGTTTTTT.

This clone was picked up a small number of times. The gene calls are TRBV7-9 and TRBJ2-7, with 9 bases aligning to TRBD2. V was clipped by 3 bases and J by 3 bases; unmatched bases: 12. Germline-derived CDR1 and CDR2 are SEHNR and FQNEAQ (reference sequence). CDR3 size: 17 residues. The CDR3 loop is CASSFRGEASGNYEQYF. The CDR3 DNA sequence: TGTGCCAGCAGCTTCAGGGGAGAGGCTAGCGGGAACTACGAGCAGTACTTC.

This rearrangement joins TRBV28 to TRBJ2-2; 9 bases map to TRBD1. Germline-derived CDR1 and CDR2 are MDHEN and SYDVKM. V shed 6 bases, J shed 6 bases, and the junction held 14 bases outside the gene matches. The CDR3 runs 17 residues. The CDR3 nucleotides are TGTGCCAGCAGCCGTCGAGGTGGGACAGGGTTTTCCGGGGAGCTGTTTTTT. This translates into CASSRRGGTGFSGELFF.

This clone was recorded a few times. The CDR3 is CASTLGQNYGYTF. The CDR3 coding sequence is TGCGCCAGCACCCTTGGTCAGAACTATGGCTACACCTTC. The J gene is TRBJ1-2, the V gene TRBV5-1; no reliable D call. V shed 6 bases and J shed 2 bases, with 11 bases lying between them. The CDR3 spans 13 residues. Germline lookup yields CDR1 SGHRS and CDR2 YFSETQ.

The rearrangement links TRBV2 to TRBJ2-2; D may be TRBD1 or TRBD2 (5 bases each). The CDR3 spans 13 residues. The V end lost 10 bases, the J end lost 8 bases, and 17 bases lay between the germline ends. The germline V gene has CDR1 SNHLY and CDR2 FYNNEI. CDR3 sequence reads: CAIPGLREGELFF. CDR3 DNA: TGTGCCATCCCGGGGCTCAGGGAAGGGGAGCTGTTTTTT.

The rearrangement links TRBV7-9 to TRBJ2-3; no definite D call. The CDR3 consists of 15 residues. V lost 5 bases to trimming and J lost 5 bases, with 17 bases between them. CDR1 is SEHNR and CDR2 is FQNEAQ in the germline V gene (reference sequence). The CDR3 reads CASSNAGAPLDTQYF. The CDR3 nucleotides are TGTGCCAGCAGCAACGCAGGAGCTCCCCTAGATACGCAGTATTTT.

This rearrangement joins TRBV27 to TRBJ1-2; 7 nucleotides match TRBD1. CDR1 and CDR2 (germline): MNHEY, SMNVEV (reference sequence). Trimming took 1 base from V and 4 from J; bases not matched to a gene: 12. This CDR3 comprises 17 residues. CDR3 sequence reads: CASSLFPAQGGSYGYTF. CDR3 bases: TGTGCCAGCAGTTTATTCCCTGCTCAAGGGGGCAGCTATGGCTACACCTTC.

The CDR3 DNA reads TGTGCCTGGAGTACCGGGACTATGTACAATGAGCAGTTCTTC. This sequence encodes CAWSTGTMYNEQFF. V usage is TRBV30 and J usage is TRBJ2-1; 7 bases fit TRBD2. The CDR3 is 14 amino acids. The V and J ends lost 2 bases and 4 bases, in that order; junction bases with no gene match: 5. Germline CDR1 and CDR2: GTSNPN and SVGIG (reference sequence).